This T cell receptor beta chain appears in the sequencing data of a study of early T cells in non-severe SARS-CoV-2 infection. Background on the study: RNA in bulk from unsorted whole blood was sequenced, and chains were unpaired. Broader study findings: Missing private and CD4 specificities, VDJdb matching favored anti-spike CD8 responses.

CDR1 and CDR2 (germline): LGHDT, YNNKEL (reference sequence). Trimming took 0 bases from V and 6 from J, leaving 6 bases between them. The CDR3 spans 12 residues. Individual cDNA molecules each received unique molecular identifiers attached to them. TCRdb ran MiXCR on the 5' RACE reads and lists one entry per CDR3 protein. The sample consists of over 55,000 distinct CDR3 sequences, about 10% of them appearing once. This clonotype has ten or more counts. Its antigen is undetermined. The sequenced sample was whole blood. V usage is TRBV3-1 and J usage is TRBJ2-7; tentative D call: TRBD2 (6 bases). This TCR came from an adult who was a healthcare worker with PCR-confirmed SARS-CoV-2 infection or an uninfected control (not recorded which). In DNA, the CDR3 is TGTGCCAGCAGCCAAGAGGGGGGCGAGCAGTACTTC. Its translation: CASSQEGGEQYF.